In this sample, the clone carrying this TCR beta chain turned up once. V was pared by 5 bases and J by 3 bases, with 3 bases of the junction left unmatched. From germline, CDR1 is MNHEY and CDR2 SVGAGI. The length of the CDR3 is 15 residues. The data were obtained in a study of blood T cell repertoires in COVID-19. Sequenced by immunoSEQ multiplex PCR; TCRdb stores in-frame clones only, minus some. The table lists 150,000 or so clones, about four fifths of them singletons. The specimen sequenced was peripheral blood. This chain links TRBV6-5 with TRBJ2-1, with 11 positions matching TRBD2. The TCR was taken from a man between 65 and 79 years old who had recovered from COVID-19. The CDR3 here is CASSILAGGYNEQFF. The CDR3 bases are TGTGCCAGCAGTATTCTAGCGGGAGGCTACAATGAGCAGTTCTTC.